Listed below are T cell receptor beta chains from one sample, sequenced in a study of T cell repertoires in cytomegalovirus infection. Each CDR3 protein gets one entry after TCRdb re-called the reads with MiXCR. Here the sample spans about 140,000 distinct CDR3 sequences, about 6% being singletons. Input material: PBMCs. The receptors derive from a human donor in good health (CMV status not recorded). Some clones in this sample may be carry-over from other donors' samples. The CDR3 runs from the conserved cysteine through the conserved F or W.

TRBV20-1	TRBJ1-2	CSARQAATTYTF
TRBV6-2/TRBV6-3	TRBJ1-3	CASSWDGASGNTIYF
TRBV7-2	TRBJ1-6	CASSSQTGRRNSPLHF
TRBV4-3	TRBJ1-4	CASSHRSPNEKLFF
TRBV7-9	TRBJ2-7	CASSRLASTYEQYF
TRBV20-1	TRBJ1-3	CSASADRGSSGNTIYF
TRBV20-1	TRBJ1-5	CSASTPGWGRGQPQHF
TRBV28	TRBJ1-1	CASSLKGIRGTEAFF
TRBV2	TRBJ2-3	CASTPGTSPTDTQYF
TRBV4-2	TRBJ2-3	CASSQDPERDTQYF